The clone carrying this T cell receptor beta chain has more than one count but fewer than ten. The data stem from a study of blood T cell repertoires in COVID-19. The wider study: Spain, Italy and the United States supplied samples that represented acute and convalescent COVID-19. Sources were T cells, B-cell-depleted T cells, or PBMCs; the material itself was cDNA or gDNA.

Original handling: Amplification of reference gene primers was used by the study to estimate nucleated cell counts. Libraries were prepared by immunoSEQ multiplex PCR; TCRdb keeps only in-frame clonotypes and omits some of them. The V and J calls and the clone size are those of that table, but D and trimming were determined from the DNA. Of 65,000 or so clones listed, around 75% are singletons. CDR1 SQVTM and CDR2 ANQGSEA come from the germline V gene. The CDR3 consists of 14 residues. Trimming stripped 3 bases from V and 0 bases from J, with 11 bases between. The sequence was obtained from a human donor in a cohort sampled during active COVID-19. The sample consisted of peripheral blood. This sequence joins TRBV29-1 and TRBJ1-1; unclear D gene. CDR3 region: CSVENQRMNTEAFF. CDR3 nucleotides: TGCAGCGTTGAGAACCAGCGGATGAACACTGAAGCTTTCTTT.